This is a list of T cell receptor beta chains from one sample in a study of CD8+ T cells in alopecia areata. Using immunoSEQ multiplex PCR, the repertoire was profiled, and TCRdb retains in-frame clones only, with some absent. Among about 190,000 clones, around three fifths were seen once, and the ten largest hold 1%. This material consisted of CD4+ T cells sorted from blood, taken at week 24, from a patient treated with tofacitinib. All receptors come from a human donor with alopecia areata. CDR3s include the opening cysteine and the closing phenylalanine or tryptophan. Fields, in order: J gene, clone size, V gene, D gene, CDR3 protein, CDR3 DNA. A D gene is named only where the DNA matches it firmly. Only part of the rows carry a size: once, few, many, or a class if the clone is expanded.

J: TRBJ1-4
size: once
V: TRBV5-6
D: -
CDR3: CASSMSATNEKLFF
DNA: TGTGCCAGCAGTATGAGCGCAACTAACGAAAAACTGTTTTTT

J: TRBJ2-1
size: -
V: TRBV5-1
D: -
CDR3: CASSLLGASDEQFF
DNA: TGCGCCAGCAGCTTGCTGGGGGCCTCCGATGAGCAGTTCTTC

J: TRBJ1-1
size: -
V: TRBV29-1
D: TRBD1
CDR3: CSVNRGTEAFF
DNA: TGCAGCGTGAACAGGGGAACTGAAGCTTTCTTT

J: TRBJ1-1
size: -
V: TRBV29-1
D: -
CDR3: CSVVVGAGTEAFF
DNA: TGCAGCGTTGTTGTGGGGGCAGGGACTGAAGCTTTCTTT

J: TRBJ2-5
size: -
V: TRBV5-1
D: TRBD2
CDR3: CASSFSGGRETQYF
DNA: TGCGCCAGCAGCTTCTCGGGGGGTCGGGAGACCCAGTACTTC

J: TRBJ1-2
size: once
V: TRBV29-1
D: -
CDR3: CSVVGTVEGYTF
DNA: TGCAGCGTTGTGGGGACGGTTGAAGGCTACACCTTC

J: TRBJ1-1
size: -
V: TRBV7-3
D: -
CDR3: CASSLSPLNTEAFF
DNA: TGTGCCAGCAGCTTATCCCCATTGAACACTGAAGCTTTCTTT

J: TRBJ1-1
size: many
V: TRBV19
D: TRBD1
CDR3: CASSRTGGFPSEAFF
DNA: TGTGCCAGTAGTAGGACAGGGGGCTTCCCTTCTGAAGCTTTCTTT

J: TRBJ1-2
size: -
V: TRBV4-1
D: -
CDR3: CASSPVGEGGYTF
DNA: TGCGCCAGCAGCCCCGTAGGGGAAGGGGGCTACACCTTC

J: TRBJ1-2
size: -
V: TRBV29-1
D: -
CDR3: CSVSSGGWYGYTF
DNA: TGCAGCGTTTCGTCAGGAGGGTGGTATGGCTACACCTTC

J: TRBJ2-7
size: few
V: TRBV7-3
D: -
CDR3: CASSLMWGPSYEQYF
DNA: TGTGCCAGCAGCTTAATGTGGGGACCCTCCTACGAGCAGTACTTC

J: TRBJ2-3
size: once
V: TRBV5-4
D: -
CDR3: CASSSRQANTDTQYF
DNA: TGTGCCAGCAGCTCTCGACAGGCGAACACAGATACGCAGTATTTT

J: TRBJ2-7
size: many
V: TRBV7-9
D: -
CDR3: CASSPRGPYEQYF
DNA: TGTGCCAGCAGCCCGCGGGGTCCCTACGAGCAGTACTTC

J: TRBJ1-1
size: few
V: TRBV12-5
D: -
CDR3: CASGLVQMNEAFF
DNA: TGTGCTAGTGGTTTGGTACAAATGAACGAGGCTTTCTTT

J: TRBJ2-1
size: -
V: TRBV30
D: -
CDR3: CAWSGDGSSYNEQFF
DNA: TGTGCCTGGAGTGGGGACGGGAGCTCCTACAATGAGCAGTTCTTC

J: TRBJ2-7
size: few
V: TRBV29-1
D: -
CDR3: CSAGTPSYEQYF
DNA: TGCAGCGCTGGGACACCTTCCTACGAGCAGTACTTC

J: TRBJ1-1
size: -
V: TRBV29-1
D: -
CDR3: CSMTTGFSGTEAFF
DNA: TGCAGCATGACGACAGGTTTCTCGGGGACTGAAGCTTTCTTT

J: TRBJ1-2
size: -
V: TRBV30
D: TRBD1
CDR3: CAWSATRGRGSGGYTF
DNA: TGTGCCTGGAGTGCTACCAGGGGGCGGGGATCGGGAGGCTACACCTTC

J: TRBJ2-7
size: -
V: TRBV30
D: -
CDR3: CACSRATLDEQYF
DNA: TGTGCCTGCTCCCGGGCCACCTTGGACGAGCAGTACTTC

J: TRBJ1-5
size: few
V: TRBV10-3
D: TRBD1
CDR3: CATGGDSPYQPQHF
DNA: TGTGCCACGGGGGGGGACAGCCCGTATCAGCCCCAGCATTTT

J: TRBJ2-5
size: -
V: TRBV5-6
D: TRBD1
CDR3: CASSLTGQEETQYF
DNA: TGTGCCAGCAGCCTCACCGGACAGGAAGAGACCCAGTACTTC

J: TRBJ1-1
size: -
V: TRBV5-4
D: TRBD1
CDR3: CASSRDRGMNTEAFF
DNA: TGTGCCAGCAGCCGGGACAGGGGGATGAACACTGAAGCTTTCTTT

J: TRBJ1-4
size: once
V: TRBV5-1
D: -
CDR3: CASRRDNQNEKLFF
DNA: TGCGCCAGCAGAAGGGACAACCAAAATGAAAAACTGTTTTTT